A single sample gave rise to the 11 T cell receptor beta chains below, sequenced in a study of T cell repertoires in cytomegalovirus infection. TCRdb reprocessed the reads via MiXCR and lists one record per CDR3 protein. In the table there are under 850,000 distinct CDR3 sequences, roughly 36% of which are singletons. Source material: PBMCs. The source of these receptors is a human donor in good health (CMV status not recorded). Some clones in this sample may be carry-over from other donors' samples.

This rearrangement joins TRBV20-1 to TRBJ2-4, with a weak D call TRBD2 (6 bases). The CDR3 has 17 amino acids. V was pared by 0 bases and J by 0 bases, with 15 bases between. Germline loops: CDR1 DFQATT, CDR2 SNEGSKA (reference sequence). CDR3 sequence (DNA): TGCAGTGCTAGAGACGGGGCGGGACTTCTAGCCAAAAACATTCAGTACTTC. This gives the protein CSARDGAGLLAKNIQYF.

The CDR3 DNA is TGTGCCAGCGGGGCAGGGGGGCAGACCCAGTACTTC. Protein sequence: CASGAGGQTQYF. The chain carries TRBV6-8 and TRBJ2-5, with TRBD1 as a possible D gene (7 bases). This CDR3 contains 12 residues. Germline CDR1 and CDR2: MNHGY and SAAAGT. V lost 8 bases and J lost 6, with 13 bases in between.

The CDR3 DNA follows: TGTGCCAGCAGCACCGGTAGTGAAAAACTGTTTTTT. Residues: CASSTGSEKLFF. The chain couples TRBV27 to TRBJ1-4; D gene ambiguous. This CDR3 is 12 amino acids long. Trimming removed 6 bases at V and 7 bases at J, with 9 bases between. CDR1 is MNHEY, CDR2 SMNVEV, per germline (reference sequence).

V gene TRBV7-6 combines with J gene TRBJ2-7; D unresolved. In germline, CDR1 is SGHVS, CDR2 FNYEAQ. This CDR3 spans 13 amino acids. Trimming left V 6 bases short and J 3 bases short, with 12 bases between. This CDR3 reads CASSQAGGYEQYF. The CDR3 nucleotides are TGTGCCAGCAGTCAGGCAGGCGGCTACGAGCAGTACTTC.

This sequence joins TRBV2 and TRBJ1-1; a weak D match, TRBD1 (5 bases). Trimming shortened V by 8 bases and J by 4 bases, and 14 bases separated the two germline ends. Germline loops: CDR1 SNHLY, CDR2 FYNNEI. CDR3 length equals 13 residues. The CDR3 is CASRRGLGTEAFF. Written as DNA, the CDR3 is TGTGCCAGCCGGCGGGGCCTTGGCACTGAAGCTTTCTTT.

The chain is built from TRBV7-2 and TRBJ2-5; possible D gene TRBD2, 7 bases. CDR1 and CDR2 (germline): SGHTA, FQGNSA. CDR3 length: 14 residues. The V end was cut by 7 bases, the J end by 6 bases, with 18 bases between. CDR3 DNA: TGTGCCAGCACCTCCGGGGGGCCGTCGAAGACCCAGTACTTC. Its translation is CASTSGGPSKTQYF.

This clonotype was counted between two and nine times. The junction does not match germline at one end; this may be a read error. This rearrangement joins TRBV5-3 to TRBJ2-5; D gene uncertain. TRBV5-3 is noted as an ORF with a role that remains uncertain. This CDR3 spans 13 amino acids. CDR3 region: CASSLVAQETQYF. CDR3 nucleotides: TGTGCCAGCAGCTTGGTTGCCCAAGAGACCCAGTACTTC.

The J gene is TRBJ2-1, the V gene TRBV7-9; D is ambiguous. This CDR3 comprises 16 residues. Trimming removed 6 bases at V and 0 bases at J, with 15 bases between. Germline V gives CDR1 SEHNR, CDR2 FQNEAQ (reference sequence). The CDR3 reads CASRPSSGSSYNEQFF. The CDR3 DNA reads TGTGCCAGCAGACCTTCCTCAGGTAGCTCCTACAATGAGCAGTTCTTC.

V usage is TRBV19 and J usage is TRBJ1-1; possible D gene TRBD1, 6 bases. In germline, CDR1 is LNHDA, CDR2 SQIVND (reference sequence). The CDR3 loop spans 13 amino acids. Trimming removed 5 bases at V and 5 bases at J, with 12 bases between. CDR3 in amino acids: CASSLTGKTEAFF. The CDR3 DNA reads as TGTGCCAGTAGTCTCACAGGGAAGACTGAAGCTTTCTTT. Filled out from reference TRBV19 and TRBJ1-1, the complete variable domain reads DGGITQSPKYLFRKEGQNVTLSCEQNLNHDAMYWYRQDPGQGLRLIYYSQIVNDFQKGDIAEGYSVSREKKESFPLTVTSAQKNPTAFYLCASSLTGKTEAFFGQGTRLTVV.

This clonotype turned up a few times. The rearrangement links TRBV6-1 to TRBJ2-1, with D uncertain. V gave up 3 bases and J gave up 5 bases, with 20 bases separating them. CDR1 is MNHNS, CDR2 SASEGT, per germline. The CDR3 is 17 amino acids. The CDR3 reads CASSEPPRAKVNNEQFF. The CDR3 DNA sequence: TGTGCCAGCAGTGAGCCCCCCCGGGCCAAGGTAAACAATGAGCAGTTCTTC.

This clonotype was seen repeatedly, ten times or more. This chain links TRBV7-2 with TRBJ2-5; 7 positions match TRBD1. Trimming removed 3 bases from V and 3 bases from J; junction bases left unmatched: 1. The CDR3 is 13 residues long. Germline lookup yields CDR1 SGHTA and CDR2 FQGNSA. CDR3: CASSFQGEETQYF. The CDR3, as DNA: TGTGCCAGCAGCTTTCAGGGGGAAGAGACCCAGTACTTC.